One sample yielded the 7 T cell receptor beta chains listed below, sequenced in a study of blood T cell repertoires in COVID-19. The table came from immunoSEQ multiplex PCR; TCRdb's copy has only in-frame clones and leaves some out. Of approximately 300,000 clones listed, around 90% are singletons. The sample comprised peripheral blood. These receptors originate from a man aged 18 to 30 with active or convalescent COVID-19.

The chain links TRBV5-4 to TRBJ2-1; TRBD1 might be the D (5 bases). The CDR3 has 13 residues. CDR1 and CDR2 from the germline V gene are SGHNT and YYREEE (reference sequence). The V and J ends lost 4 bases and 8 bases respectively, with 13 bases between them. CDR3 sequence reads: CASSVQGTDEQFF. In DNA form, the CDR3 reads TGTGCCAGCAGCGTTCAGGGAACCGATGAGCAGTTCTTC.

V is TRBV19 and J is TRBJ2-1, with 9 bases lining up with TRBD1. J was trimmed by 8 bases and V by 3 bases; bases with no gene match: 11. This CDR3 region has 16 residues. The germline V gene has CDR1 LNHDA and CDR2 SQIVND (reference sequence). The CDR3 reads CASSIYSGTGRDEQFF. In DNA, the CDR3 is TGTGCCAGTAGTATCTACTCCGGGACAGGGAGGGATGAGCAGTTCTTC.

The V call is TRBV5-8, the J call TRBJ1-2, with D maybe TRBD1 (5 bases). V was clipped by 3 bases and J by 6 bases, with 9 bases between them. The CDR3 consists of 12 residues. Germline values: CDR1 SGHTS, CDR2 YDEGEE. In DNA form, the CDR3 reads TGTGCCAGCAGCTACTCCAGGGATGGCTACACCTTC. This encodes CASSYSRDGYTF. The full variable domain, its missing parts supplied by reference TRBV5-8 and TRBJ1-2, is EAGVTQSPTHLIKTRGQQATLRCSPISGHTSVYWYQQALGLGLQFLLWYDEGEERNRGNFPPRFSGRQFPNYSSELNVNALELEDSALYLCASSYSRDGYTFGSGTRLTVV.

V and J are TRBV5-4 and TRBJ2-2, with 7 bases identical to TRBD1. Germline CDR1 SGHNT, CDR2 YYREEE (reference sequence). The CDR3 spans 17 residues. Losses at the gene ends were 0 bases for V and 8 bases for J; bases not matched to a gene: 13. The CDR3 here is CASSLGRKTGTQGELFF. The DNA of the CDR3 is TGTGCCAGCAGCTTGGGGCGTAAGACAGGGACGCAAGGGGAGCTGTTTTTT.

The CDR3 loop is CASSFNLAGDKPEDTQYF. As DNA, the CDR3 is TGTGCCAGCAGCTTTAACCTAGCGGGAGACAAACCAGAGGATACGCAGTATTTT. This chain connects TRBV5-6 to TRBJ2-3, with 10 positions matching TRBD2. The CDR3 runs to 18 residues. V lost 2 bases, J lost 6 bases, and 15 bases stayed unmatched. CDR1 is SGHDT and CDR2 is YYEEEE in the germline V gene.

The J gene is TRBJ2-1, the V gene TRBV18, with D maybe TRBD2 (5 bases). CDR1 is KGHSH, CDR2 LQKENI, per germline. V dropped 2 bases and J dropped 6 bases, with 8 bases sitting between them. This CDR3 region has 13 residues. The CDR3 loop is CASSPSGSNEQFF. CDR3 in DNA: TGTGCCAGCTCACCATCTGGGAGCAATGAGCAGTTCTTC.

V usage is TRBV5-1 and J usage is TRBJ2-7; 8 bases agree with TRBD1. Germline CDR1 and CDR2: SGHRS and YFSETQ. This CDR3 has 17 amino acids. V dropped 5 bases and J dropped 3; count of bases not matched to a gene: 16. The CDR3: CASRQGTGRTRDYEQYF. CDR3 coding DNA: TGCGCCAGCAGACAAGGGACAGGAAGAACCAGGGACTACGAGCAGTACTTC.